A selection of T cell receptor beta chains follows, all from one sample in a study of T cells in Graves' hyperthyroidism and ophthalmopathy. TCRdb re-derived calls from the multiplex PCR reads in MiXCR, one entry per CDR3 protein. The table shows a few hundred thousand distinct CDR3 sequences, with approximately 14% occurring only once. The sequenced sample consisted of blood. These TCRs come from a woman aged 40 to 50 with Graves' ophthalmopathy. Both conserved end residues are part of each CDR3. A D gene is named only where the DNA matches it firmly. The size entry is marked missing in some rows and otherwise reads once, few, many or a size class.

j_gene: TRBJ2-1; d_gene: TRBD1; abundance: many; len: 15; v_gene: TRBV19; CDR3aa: CASSADRGPFGEQFF; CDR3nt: TGTGCCAGTAGTGCAGACAGGGGACCTTTTGGTGAGCAGTTCTTC
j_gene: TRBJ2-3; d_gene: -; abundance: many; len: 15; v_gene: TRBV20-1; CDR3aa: CSAKTRQFSTDTQYF; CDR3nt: TGCAGTGCTAAAACCCGACAGTTTAGCACAGATACGCAGTATTTT
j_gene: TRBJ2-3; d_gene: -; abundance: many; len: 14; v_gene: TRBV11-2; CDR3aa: CASSLGIFTDTQYF; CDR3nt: TGTGCCAGCAGCTTAGGCATTTTCACAGATACGCAGTATTTT
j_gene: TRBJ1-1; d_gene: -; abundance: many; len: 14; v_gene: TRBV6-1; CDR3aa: CAMRRVRESTEAFF; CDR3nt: TGTGCCATGCGAAGGGTGAGGGAAAGCACTGAAGCTTTCTTT
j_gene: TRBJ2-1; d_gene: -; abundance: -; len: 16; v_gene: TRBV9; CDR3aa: CASSPQGGGGYNEQFF; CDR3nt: TGTGCCAGCAGCCCCCAGGGGGGAGGAGGGTACAATGAGCAGTTCTTC
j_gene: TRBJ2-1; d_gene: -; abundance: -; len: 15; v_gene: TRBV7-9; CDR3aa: CASSFASRRGNEQFF; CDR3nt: TGTGCCAGCAGCTTTGCTAGCAGGAGGGGAAATGAGCAGTTCTTC
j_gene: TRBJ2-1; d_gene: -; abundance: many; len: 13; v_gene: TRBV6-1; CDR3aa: CASSSGGGNEQFF; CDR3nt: TGTGCCAGCAGTTCCGGAGGGGGCAATGAGCAGTTCTTC
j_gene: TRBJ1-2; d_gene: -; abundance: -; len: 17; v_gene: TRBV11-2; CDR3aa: CASSFTGMNYPTYGYTF; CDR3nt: TGTGCCAGCAGCTTTACAGGGATGAACTACCCTACCTATGGCTACACCTTC
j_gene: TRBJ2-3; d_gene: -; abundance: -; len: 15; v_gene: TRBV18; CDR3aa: CASHNLAWSTDTQYF; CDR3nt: TGTGCCAGCCATAACCTTGCCTGGAGCACAGATACGCAGTATTTT
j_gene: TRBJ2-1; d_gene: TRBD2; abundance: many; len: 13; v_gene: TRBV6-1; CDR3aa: CASRERTSQKQFF; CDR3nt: TGTGCCAGCAGAGAGAGGACTAGCCAGAAGCAGTTCTTC
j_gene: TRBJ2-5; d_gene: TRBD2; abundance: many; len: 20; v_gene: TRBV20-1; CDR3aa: CSARTRPGTSGSIELETQYF; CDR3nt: TGCAGTGCTAGGACCCGGCCCGGGACTAGCGGGAGTATTGAGTTGGAGACCCAGTACTTC
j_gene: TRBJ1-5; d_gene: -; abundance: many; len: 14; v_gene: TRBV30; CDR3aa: CAWSYGPSGQPQHF; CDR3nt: TGTGCCTGGAGTTATGGTCCATCGGGTCAGCCCCAGCATTTT
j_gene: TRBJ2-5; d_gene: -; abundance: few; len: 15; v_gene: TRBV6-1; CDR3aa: CASSYSHGGPETQYF; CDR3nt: TGTGCCAGCAGTTATTCCCATGGGGGACCGGAGACCCAGTACTTC
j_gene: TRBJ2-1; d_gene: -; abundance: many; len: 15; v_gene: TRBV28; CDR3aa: CASSRKRGGWNEQFF; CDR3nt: TGTGCCAGCAGTAGAAAGAGGGGGGGCTGGAATGAGCAGTTCTTC
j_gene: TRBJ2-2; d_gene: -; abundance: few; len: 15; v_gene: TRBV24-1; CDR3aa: CATSPHDRTTGELFF; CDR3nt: TGTGCCACCAGTCCACATGACAGGACCACCGGGGAGCTGTTTTTT
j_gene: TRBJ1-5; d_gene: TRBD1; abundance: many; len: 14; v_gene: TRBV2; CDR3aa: CASRPGQGGQPQHF; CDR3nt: TGTGCCAGCAGGCCGGGACAGGGGGGACAGCCCCAGCATTTT
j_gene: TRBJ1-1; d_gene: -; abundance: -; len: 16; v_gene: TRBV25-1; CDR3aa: CASSEWGSGENTEAFF; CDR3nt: TGTGCCAGCAGCGAGTGGGGAAGTGGGGAGAACACTGAAGCTTTCTTT
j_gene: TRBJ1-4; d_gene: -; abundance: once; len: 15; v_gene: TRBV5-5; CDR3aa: CASSTRQEAGEKLFF; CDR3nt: TGTGCCAGCAGCACACGACAGGAGGCAGGGGAAAAACTGTTTTTT
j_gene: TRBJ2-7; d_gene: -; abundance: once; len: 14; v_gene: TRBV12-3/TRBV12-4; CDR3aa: CASMPSRRGYEQYF; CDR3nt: TGTGCCAGCATGCCCAGCCGACGGGGGTACGAGCAGTACTTC
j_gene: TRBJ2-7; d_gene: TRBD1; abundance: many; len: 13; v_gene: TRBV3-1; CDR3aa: CASSQRQGVEQYF; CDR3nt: TGTGCCAGCAGCCAGAGACAGGGGGTTGAGCAGTACTTC
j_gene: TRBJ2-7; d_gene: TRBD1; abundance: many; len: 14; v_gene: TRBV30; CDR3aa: CAWSTGGASFEQYF; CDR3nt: TGTGCCTGGAGTACAGGGGGAGCTTCGTTCGAGCAGTACTTC
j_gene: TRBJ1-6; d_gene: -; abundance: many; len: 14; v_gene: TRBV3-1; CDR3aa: CASSQSGNISPLHF; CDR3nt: TGTGCCAGCAGCCAATCGGGAAACATCTCACCCCTCCACTTT
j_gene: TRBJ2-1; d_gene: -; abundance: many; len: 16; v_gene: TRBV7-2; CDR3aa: CASSSGGLSSYNEQFF; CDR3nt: TGTGCCAGCAGCTCCGGTGGATTGAGCTCCTACAATGAGCAGTTCTTC
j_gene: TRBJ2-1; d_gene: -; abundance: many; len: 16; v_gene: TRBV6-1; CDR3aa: CASMLSGSFTYNEQFF; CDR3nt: TGTGCCAGCATGCTAAGCGGATCCTTTACCTACAATGAGCAGTTCTTC
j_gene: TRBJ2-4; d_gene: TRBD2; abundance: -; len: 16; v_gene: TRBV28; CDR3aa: CASSLGLAGVQNIQYF; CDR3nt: TGTGCCAGCAGTTTAGGACTAGCGGGAGTTCAGAACATTCAGTACTTC
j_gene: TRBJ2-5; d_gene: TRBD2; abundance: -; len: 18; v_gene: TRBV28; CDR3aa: CASSAGTSGRAYEETQYF; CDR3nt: TGTGCCAGCAGTGCTGGGACTAGCGGGAGGGCCTACGAAGAGACCCAGTACTTC
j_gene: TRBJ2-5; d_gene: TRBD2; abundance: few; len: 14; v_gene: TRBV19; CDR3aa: CASRRLAGQETQYF; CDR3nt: TGTGCCAGTAGACGACTAGCGGGGCAAGAGACCCAGTACTTC
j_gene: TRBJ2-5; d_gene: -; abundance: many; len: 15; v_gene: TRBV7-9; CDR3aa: CASSRALRGQETQYF; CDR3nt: TGTGCCAGCAGCCGCGCATTGCGGGGACAAGAGACCCAGTACTTC
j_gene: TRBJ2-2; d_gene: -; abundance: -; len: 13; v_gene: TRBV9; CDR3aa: CASSVAISGELFF; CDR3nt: TGTGCCAGCAGCGTAGCGATTAGCGGGGAGCTGTTTTTT